This TCR beta chain was observed in a study of PD-1 blockade in classical Hodgkin lymphoma. Findings and caveats of the study: Newly diagnosed and completely responding patients shared comparable baseline diversity. Significantly greater TCR diversity emerged by C4D1 in CD4+ cells but not CD8+ cells.

Here immunoSEQ multiplex PCR was the method, and the copy in TCRdb shows in-frame clones only, minus some. The repertoire consists of about 30,000 clones, with 86% occurring once and the leading ten covering approximately 0.45%. Details on this clone: No antigen is known for it.

The J segment lost 3 bases and the V segment lost 6 bases, leaving 9 bases of the junction unmatched. Germline V CDR1 and CDR2: MNHEY, SMNVEV (reference sequence). The CDR3 loop spans 15 amino acids. Sample time point: cycle 4 day 1 (C4D1), after around six weeks of nivolumab. Every patient had relapsed following autologous stem cell transplantation, and cohorts differed in brentuximab vedotin exposure. Negative selection with magnetic separation was used to purify CD4+ T cells from thawed PBMCs. This chain connects TRBV27 to TRBJ2-7; 9 nucleotides line up with TRBD2. This specimen was CD4+ T cells from blood, taken before the fourth cycle of nivolumab. This TCR derives from a human donor with classical Hodgkin lymphoma. CDR3 sequence reads: CASSAMGLAFYEQYF. Written as DNA, the CDR3 is TGTGCCAGCAGCGCTATGGGACTAGCATTCTACGAGCAGTACTTC.